The 18 T cell receptor beta chains given below trace back to one sample, sequenced in a study of tumor-infiltrating lymphocytes in localized non-small cell lung cancer. Using immunoSEQ multiplex PCR, the repertoire was profiled, and TCRdb retains in-frame clones only, with some absent. The data contain roughly 12,000 clones, about 72% of them singletons. Sequencing was performed on uninvolved lung tissue not adjacent to the tumor. All receptors derive from a human donor with non-small cell lung cancer.

This chain joins TRBV7-8 and TRBJ2-1, with a tentative D call TRBD1 (6 bases). Germline CDR1 reads SGHVS; CDR2 reads FQNEAQ. This CDR3 contains 15 residues. V was trimmed by 5 bases and J by 7 bases, leaving 18 bases between them. CDR3: CASSPTGWRENEQFF. Written as DNA, the CDR3 is TGTGCCAGCAGCCCAACAGGGTGGAGAGAAAATGAGCAGTTCTTC.

The rearrangement links TRBV5-1 to TRBJ2-6; maybe TRBD2 (6 bases). V was cut by 0 bases and J by 3 bases, with 13 bases left in between. This CDR3 contains 17 residues. Per the germline V gene, CDR1 is SGHRS and CDR2 is YFSETQ. CDR3: CASSLVEGVDGANVLTF. Here the CDR3 DNA reads TGCGCCAGCAGCTTGGTGGAGGGCGTGGATGGGGCCAACGTCCTGACTTTC.

The rearrangement links TRBV6-1 to TRBJ2-7; 9 nucleotides align to TRBD1. The germline CDR1 and CDR2 sequences are MNHNS and SASEGT. The CDR3 is made up of 14 amino acids. J lost 5 bases, V lost 10 bases, and 12 bases had no gene match. CDR3 loop: CATGTVQGANEQYF. CDR3 nucleotide sequence: TGTGCCACGGGGACGGTACAGGGGGCTAACGAGCAGTACTTC.

The chain uses TRBV18 and TRBJ1-4; perhaps TRBD1 as D (5 bases). CDR3 length: 13 amino acids. Germline values: CDR1 KGHSH, CDR2 LQKENI. Trimming shortened V by 3 bases and J by 8 bases, and 10 bases separated the two germline ends. Here the CDR3 DNA reads TGTGCCAGCTCACCCGACAGCGGGGAAAAACTGTTTTTT. Residues: CASSPDSGEKLFF. The full variable domain, completed using reference TRBV18 and TRBJ1-4, is NAGVMQNPRHLVRRRGQEARLRCSPMKGHSHVYWYRQLPEEGLKFMVYLQKENIIDESGMPKERFSAEFPKEGPSILRIQQVVRGDSAAYFCASSPDSGEKLFFGSGTQLSVL.

This clone was found a few times. This chain links TRBV7-9 with TRBJ1-1; 7 bases match TRBD1. Germline-derived CDR1 and CDR2 are SEHNR and FQNEAQ (reference sequence). There are 13 residues in the CDR3. J was trimmed by 11 bases and V by 5 bases; bases with no gene match: 11. The CDR3 region has the DNA TGTGCCAGCAGCCCCGGTTCGACAGGGAGTGCTTTCTTT. Translating it yields CASSPGSTGSAFF. The entire variable domain, with the rest obtained from reference TRBV7-9 and TRBJ1-1, is as follows: DTGVSQNPRHKITKRGQNVTFRCDPISEHNRLYWYRQTLGQGPEFLTYFQNEAQLEKSRLLSDRFSAERPKGSFSTLEIQRTEQGDSAMYLCASSPGSTGSAFFGQGTRLTVV.

This clone was counted between two and nine times. The chain joins TRBV29-1 to TRBJ2-7; unclear D gene. V lost 5 bases and J 5 bases, leaving 16 bases between the germline ends. Germline V gene sequence: CDR1 SQVTM, CDR2 ANQGSEA. CDR3 length equals 13 residues. The CDR3 sequence is CSVQIGQIHEQYF. Written as DNA, the CDR3 is TGCAGCGTTCAAATCGGGCAGATCCACGAGCAGTACTTC.

The rearrangement links TRBV12-1 to TRBJ1-1. TRBV12-1 is labeled a pseudogene. This CDR3 has 15 amino acids. The DNA for the CDR3 is TGTGCCAGCAGCTTTTCTCCATGGTTCGCGACTGAAGCTTTCTTT. It is translated as CASSFSPWFATEAFF.

This chain links TRBV30 with TRBJ1-5; D is perhaps TRBD1 (5 bases). With 0 bases removed from V and 0 bases from J, the gap between germline ends came to 6 bases. In germline, CDR1 is GTSNPN, CDR2 SVGIG (reference sequence). This CDR3 is built from 14 residues. DNA of the CDR3: TGTGCCTGGAGTGTAGGGGATAGCAATCAGCCCCAGCATTTT. It is translated as CAWSVGDSNQPQHF.

This chain uses TRBV10-3 with TRBJ1-1; TRBD1 might be the D (5 bases). CDR1 is ENHRY and CDR2 is SYGVKD in the germline V gene. CDR3 length: 16 residues. V dropped 0 bases and J dropped 0 bases, with 11 bases sitting between them. CDR3 coding DNA: TGTGCCATCAGTGAGTCTCCGGACATTCTGAACACTGAAGCTTTCTTT. Translation: CAISESPDILNTEAFF.

The rearrangement uses TRBV5-1 and TRBJ2-3, with 7 bases matching TRBD2. The CDR3 totals 13 residues. V gave up 5 bases and J gave up 9 bases; unmatched junction bases: 9. From germline, CDR1 is SGHRS and CDR2 YFSETQ. The CDR3 DNA is TGCGCCAGCAGTCCGGCCTTGACTAGCACGCAGTATTTT. Amino acids: CASSPALTSTQYF.

This rearrangement joins TRBV4-3 to TRBJ1-4, with D perhaps TRBD1 (6 bases). V lost 2 bases, J lost 3 bases, and 13 bases lay in between. The CDR3 contains 16 residues. The germline V gene has CDR1 LGHNA and CDR2 YSLEER. In DNA, the CDR3 is TGCGCCAGCAGCCAAACGGGTGGGGGCCCTAATGAAAAACTGTTTTTT. Its protein is CASSQTGGGPNEKLFF.

J is TRBJ2-3 and V is TRBV11-2, with D unclear. Trimming cost V 1 base and J 6 bases, with 8 bases left between them. This CDR3 contains 13 residues. Germline values: CDR1 SGHAT, CDR2 FQNNGV. The CDR3 coding sequence is TGTGCCAGCAGCTTAGTAGACACCGATACGCAGTATTTT. Translated: CASSLVDTDTQYF.

The chain links TRBV6-1 to TRBJ2-5; D not resolved. CDR3 length: 11 amino acids. Trimming left V 2 bases short and J 12 bases short, with 10 bases between. The germline V gene has CDR1 MNHNS and CDR2 SASEGT. The CDR3 protein is CASSESPTKYF. The CDR3 bases are TGTGCCAGCAGTGAATCCCCAACCAAGTACTTC.

J is TRBJ1-3 and V is TRBV2, with D maybe TRBD1 (5 bases). Between the trimmed V and J ends, which lost 6 bases and 0 bases, there was a span of 15 bases. The CDR3 sequence is 16 residues long. Germline V CDR1 and CDR2: SNHLY, FYNNEI. CDR3 region: CASRAWDGNSGNTIYF. CDR3 bases: TGTGCCAGCAGGGCTTGGGACGGAAACTCTGGAAACACCATATATTTT.

This clone counts as medium-sized. The chain has TRBV2 and TRBJ2-7, with D perhaps TRBD2 (5 bases). Germline V gene sequence: CDR1 SNHLY, CDR2 FYNNEI. CDR3 length: 11 amino acids. Between the trimmed V and J ends, which lost 7 bases and 5 bases, there was a span of 9 bases. CDR3 nucleotides: TGTGCCAGCAAGAGGGCGAACGAGCAGTACTTC. It is translated as CASKRANEQYF.

In this sample, this clone turned up once. This sequence joins TRBV11-2 and TRBJ2-5; D gene unclear. Germline V gene lookup returns CDR1 SGHAT and CDR2 FQNNGV. Trimming took 0 bases from V and 5 from J, leaving 10 bases between them. This CDR3 spans 14 amino acids. CDR3 sequence reads: CASSLERVSETQYF. The CDR3, as DNA: TGTGCCAGCAGCTTAGAAAGAGTTTCGGAGACCCAGTACTTC.

This clone was detected once. V and J are TRBV18 and TRBJ1-4; the D is unclear. The CDR3 loop spans 15 amino acids. Per the germline V gene, CDR1 is KGHSH and CDR2 is LQKENI. The V end lost 3 bases, the J end lost 7 bases, and 15 bases lay between the germline ends. CDR3 sequence: CASSPSGAAGEKLFF. CDR3 nucleotides: TGTGCCAGCTCACCCTCCGGTGCGGCAGGTGAAAAACTGTTTTTT.

The V gene is TRBV6-5, the J gene TRBJ2-3; D not certain. Deletions cut 0 bases from V and 1 base from J, with 11 bases between. Germline V gives CDR1 MNHEY, CDR2 SVGAGI. The CDR3 is 16 residues long. In nucleotides, the CDR3 is TGTGCCAGCAGTTACTCGGGCGTACGGGGCACAGATACGCAGTATTTT. Translated, it gives CASSYSGVRGTDTQYF.